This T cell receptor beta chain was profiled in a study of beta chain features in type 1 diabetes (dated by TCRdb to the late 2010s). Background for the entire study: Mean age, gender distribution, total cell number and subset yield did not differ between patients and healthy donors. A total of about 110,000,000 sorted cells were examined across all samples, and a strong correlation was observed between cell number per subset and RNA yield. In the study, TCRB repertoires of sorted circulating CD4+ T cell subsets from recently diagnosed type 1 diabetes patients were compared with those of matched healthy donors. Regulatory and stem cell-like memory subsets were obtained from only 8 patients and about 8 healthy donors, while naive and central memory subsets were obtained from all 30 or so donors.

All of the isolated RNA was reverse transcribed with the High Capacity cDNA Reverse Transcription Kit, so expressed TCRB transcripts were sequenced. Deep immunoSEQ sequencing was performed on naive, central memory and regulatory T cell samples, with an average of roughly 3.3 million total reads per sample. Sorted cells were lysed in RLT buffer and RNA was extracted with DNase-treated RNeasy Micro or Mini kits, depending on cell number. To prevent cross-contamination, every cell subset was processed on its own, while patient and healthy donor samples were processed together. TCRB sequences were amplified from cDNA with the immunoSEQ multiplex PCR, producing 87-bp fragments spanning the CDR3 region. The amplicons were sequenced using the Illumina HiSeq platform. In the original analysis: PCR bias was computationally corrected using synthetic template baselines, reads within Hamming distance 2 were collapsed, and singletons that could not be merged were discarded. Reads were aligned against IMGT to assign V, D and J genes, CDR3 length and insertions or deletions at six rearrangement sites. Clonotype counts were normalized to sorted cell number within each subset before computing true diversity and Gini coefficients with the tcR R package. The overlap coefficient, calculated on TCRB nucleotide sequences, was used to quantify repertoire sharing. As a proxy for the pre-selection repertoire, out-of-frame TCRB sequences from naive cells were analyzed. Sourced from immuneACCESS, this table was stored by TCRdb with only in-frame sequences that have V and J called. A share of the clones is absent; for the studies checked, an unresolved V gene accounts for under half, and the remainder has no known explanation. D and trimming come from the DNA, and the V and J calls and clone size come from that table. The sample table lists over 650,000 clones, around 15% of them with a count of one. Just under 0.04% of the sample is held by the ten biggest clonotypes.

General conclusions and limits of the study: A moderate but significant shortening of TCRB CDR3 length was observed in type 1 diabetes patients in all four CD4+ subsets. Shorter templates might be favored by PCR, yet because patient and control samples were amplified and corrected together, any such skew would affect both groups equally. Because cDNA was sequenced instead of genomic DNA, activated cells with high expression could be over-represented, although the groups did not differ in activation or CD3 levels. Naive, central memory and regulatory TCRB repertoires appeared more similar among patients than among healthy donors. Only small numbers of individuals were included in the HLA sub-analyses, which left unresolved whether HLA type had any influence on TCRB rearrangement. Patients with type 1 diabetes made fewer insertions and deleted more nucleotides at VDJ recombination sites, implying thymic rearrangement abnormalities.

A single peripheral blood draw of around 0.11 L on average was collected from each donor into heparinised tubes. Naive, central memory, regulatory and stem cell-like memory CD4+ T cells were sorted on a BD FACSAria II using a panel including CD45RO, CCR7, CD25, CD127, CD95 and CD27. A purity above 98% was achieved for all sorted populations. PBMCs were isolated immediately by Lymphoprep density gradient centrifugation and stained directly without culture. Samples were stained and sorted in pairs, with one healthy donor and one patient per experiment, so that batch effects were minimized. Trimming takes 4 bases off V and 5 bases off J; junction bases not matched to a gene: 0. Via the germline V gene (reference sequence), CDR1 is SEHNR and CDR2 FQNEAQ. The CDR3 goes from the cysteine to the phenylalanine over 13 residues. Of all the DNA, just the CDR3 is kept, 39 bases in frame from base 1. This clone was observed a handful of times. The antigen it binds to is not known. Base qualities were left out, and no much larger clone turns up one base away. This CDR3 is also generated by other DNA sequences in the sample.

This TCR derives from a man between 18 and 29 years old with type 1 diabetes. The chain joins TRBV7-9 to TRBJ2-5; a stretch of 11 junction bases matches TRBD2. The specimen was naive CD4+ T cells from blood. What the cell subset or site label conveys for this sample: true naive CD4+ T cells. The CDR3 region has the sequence CASSSSGGETQYF. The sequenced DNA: TGTGCCAGCAGCTCTAGCGGGGGGGAGACCCAGTACTTC.